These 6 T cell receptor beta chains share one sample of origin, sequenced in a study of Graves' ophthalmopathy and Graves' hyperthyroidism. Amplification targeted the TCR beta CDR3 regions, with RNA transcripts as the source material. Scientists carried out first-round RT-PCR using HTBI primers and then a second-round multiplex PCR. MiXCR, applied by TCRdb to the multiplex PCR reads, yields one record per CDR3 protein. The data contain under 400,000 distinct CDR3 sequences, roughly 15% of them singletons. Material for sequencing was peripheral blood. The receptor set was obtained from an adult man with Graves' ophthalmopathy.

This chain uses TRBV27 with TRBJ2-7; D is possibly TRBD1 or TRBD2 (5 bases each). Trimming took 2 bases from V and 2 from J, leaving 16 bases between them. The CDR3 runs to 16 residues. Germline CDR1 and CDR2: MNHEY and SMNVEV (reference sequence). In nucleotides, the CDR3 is TGTGCCAGCAGTTTACGGGGCCCCCCCAGCCCCTACGAGCAGTACTTC. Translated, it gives CASSLRGPPSPYEQYF.

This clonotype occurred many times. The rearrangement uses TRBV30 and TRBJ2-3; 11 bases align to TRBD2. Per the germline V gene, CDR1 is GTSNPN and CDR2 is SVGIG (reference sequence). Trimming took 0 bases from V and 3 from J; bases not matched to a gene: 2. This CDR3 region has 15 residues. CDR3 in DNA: TGTGCCTGGAGTGTTGCTAGCGGGGGGACAGATACGCAGTATTTT. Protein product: CAWSVASGGTDTQYF. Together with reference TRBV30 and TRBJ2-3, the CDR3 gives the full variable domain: SQTIHQWPATLVQPVGSPLSLECTVEGTSNPNLYWYRQAAGRGLQLLFYSVGIGQISSEVPQNLSASRPQDRQFILSSKKLLLSDSGFYLCAWSVASGGTDTQYFGPGTRLTVL.

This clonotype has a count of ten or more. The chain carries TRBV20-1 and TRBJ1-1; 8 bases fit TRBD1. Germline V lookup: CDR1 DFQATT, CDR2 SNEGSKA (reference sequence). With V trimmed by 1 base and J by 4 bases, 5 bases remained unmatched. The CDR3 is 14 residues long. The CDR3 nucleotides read TGCAGTGCTAGAGCCAAACAGGGGGGCACTGAAGCTTTCTTT. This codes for CSARAKQGGTEAFF.

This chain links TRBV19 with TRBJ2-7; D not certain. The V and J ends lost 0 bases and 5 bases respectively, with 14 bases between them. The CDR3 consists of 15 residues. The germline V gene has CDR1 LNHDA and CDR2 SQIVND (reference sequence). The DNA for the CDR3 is TGTGCCAGTAGTATAGACCCAGCTCGACCCCACGAGCAGTACTTC. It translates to CASSIDPARPHEQYF. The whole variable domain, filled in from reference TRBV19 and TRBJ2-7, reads DGGITQSPKYLFRKEGQNVTLSCEQNLNHDAMYWYRQDPGQGLRLIYYSQIVNDFQKGDIAEGYSVSREKKESFPLTVTSAQKNPTAFYLCASSIDPARPHEQYFGPGTRLTVT.

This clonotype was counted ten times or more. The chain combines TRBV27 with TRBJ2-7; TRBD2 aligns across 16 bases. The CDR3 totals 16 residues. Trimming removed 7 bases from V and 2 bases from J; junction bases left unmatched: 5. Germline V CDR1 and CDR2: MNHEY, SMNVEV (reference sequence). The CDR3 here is CASTSGTSGRAYEQYF. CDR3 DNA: TGTGCCAGCACCAGCGGGACTAGCGGGAGGGCCTACGAGCAGTACTTC.

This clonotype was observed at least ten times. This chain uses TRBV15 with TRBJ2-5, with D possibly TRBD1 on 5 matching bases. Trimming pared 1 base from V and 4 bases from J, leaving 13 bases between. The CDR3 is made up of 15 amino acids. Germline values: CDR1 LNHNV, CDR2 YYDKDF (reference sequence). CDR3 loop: CATSRGRGRLETQYF. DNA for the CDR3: TGTGCCACCAGCAGAGGAAGGGGCAGGCTAGAGACCCAGTACTTC.